This T cell receptor (beta chain) emerged from a study of blood T cell repertoires in COVID-19. Whole-study context: Spain, Italy and the United States supplied samples that represented acute and convalescent COVID-19. From T cells, B-cell-depleted T cells, or PBMCs came the material, which was cDNA or gDNA.

Germline V gene sequence: CDR1 SGHTA, CDR2 FQGNSA. V shed 3 bases and J 9 bases; nucleotides not matched to a gene: 10. The CDR3 runs to 15 residues. The authors' processing: The assay estimated nucleated cells by amplifying reference gene primers. Sequencing used immunoSEQ multiplex PCR; TCRdb keeps in-frame clones, though not all of them. V and J calls and clone size follow that table, whereas D and trimming were derived from the DNA. The table lists some 180,000 clones, 80% to 95% of them singletons. The sequence was collected from a man in his fifties with acute or convalescent COVID-19. The V call is TRBV7-2, the J call TRBJ2-3, with 9 bases identical to TRBD2. The sample taken for sequencing was peripheral blood. CDR3 region: CASSFGLAGSGTQYF. For the CDR3, the DNA is TGTGCCAGCAGCTTCGGGCTAGCGGGGTCGGGCACGCAGTATTTT.